This record looks at one TCR beta chain sequence and its context. The source of the sample is a study of blood T cell repertoires in COVID-19. Study context: T cells, B-cell-depleted T cells, or PBMCs provided the cDNA or gDNA that served as material.

As originally analysed: Reference gene primer amplification in the assay estimated nucleated cell counts. Produced via immunoSEQ multiplex PCR; TCRdb's table is partial and in-frame only. Clonal size and the V and J genes are those of that table, whereas D and trimming came from the DNA. The sample includes around 160,000 clones, nearly 80% seen only once; the top ten take 11% to 15%. The V gene's germline CDR1 is MNHEY and CDR2 SVGEGT. The V and J ends lost 6 bases and 5 bases respectively, with 7 bases between them. The CDR3 runs 11 residues. The receptor was isolated from a woman of 80 years or more with acute or convalescent COVID-19. What was sequenced was peripheral blood. The chain employs TRBV6-2 or TRBV6-3 and TRBJ1-1; D not resolved. CDR3 amino acids: CASSSRTEAFF. The CDR3 region has the DNA TGTGCCAGCAGCTCTAGAACTGAAGCTTTCTTT.